The TCR beta chain described here comes from a study of T cells in localized non-small cell lung cancer. Generated by immunoSEQ multiplex PCR, the TCRdb table keeps only in-frame clones and is missing some. Among 20,000 or so clones listed, just over 90% were seen once. Of note for this clone: Its antigen remains unknown.

Overall study results and limits: Highest T cell clonality was seen in uninvolved adjacent lung, surpassing that measured in tumor. Only one tumor region went through sequencing, so heterogeneity may still be there. Median about 58 top-100 tumor clones were shared with paired adjacent lung. Longer overall survival was linked to higher blood T cell density.

This TCR derives from a woman aged 40-75 years with stage I lung adenocarcinoma. Sequenced here: peripheral blood, sampled before any cancer treatment.

CDR3 sequence: CAISESGVDEQYF. The CDR3 nucleotides read TGTGCCATCAGTGAGTCGGGGGTGGACGAGCAGTACTTC. This sequence joins TRBV10-3 and TRBJ2-7; D assignment may be TRBD1 or TRBD2 (5 bases each). CDR1 and CDR2 (germline): ENHRY, SYGVKD. V was cut by 0 bases and J by 5 bases, with 8 bases left in between. The CDR3 spans 13 residues.